The clone carrying this T cell receptor (beta chain) has only a few counts. TCRdb passed the RT-PCR reads through MiXCR, listing each CDR3 protein once. There are hundreds of thousands of distinct CDR3 sequences in the sample; around 14% occur only once, and roughly 3.9% lies in the top ten. The V gene lost 4 bases and the J gene lost 1 base, with 11 bases spanning the gap. Germline V lookup: CDR1 SGHRS, CDR2 YFSETQ. The CDR3 is made up of 14 amino acids. What was sequenced was memory CD4+ T cells from blood. The TCR sequence derives from a female donor in good health, serving as a healthy control. This chain links TRBV5-1 with TRBJ1-1, with a weak D call TRBD1 (5 bases). This CDR3 reads CASSTDRQNTEAFF. CDR3 in DNA: TGCGCCAGCAGCACCGACAGACAGAACACTGAAGCTTTCTTT.